Listed below are T cell receptor beta chains from one sample, sequenced in a study of OX40 agonist ivuxolimab in advanced cancers. Measured with immunoSEQ multiplex PCR; TCRdb has only the in-frame clones, and not every one. The repertoire holds some 51,000 clones, around 90% seen once, with around 48% in the top ten. The source was CD4+ or CD8+ T cells sorted from blood, collected in a trial of the OX40 agonist ivuxolimab. The receptors were gathered from an adult with an advanced solid tumor such as melanoma, head and neck, liver or kidney cancer. CDR3s include the opening cysteine and the closing phenylalanine or tryptophan. D genes are given only for firm matches. For some rows the clone size is stated as once, few or many, or as a class when expanded; others skip it.

>.|TRBD1|TRBV5-8|TRBJ1-2
TGTGCCAGCAGCCCAGGACAGGGAGCCTATGGCTACACCTTC
CASSPGQGAYGYTF
>.|.|TRBV7-8|TRBJ2-5
TGTGCCAGCAGCTTGGGGGCTAGCCAAGAGACCCAGTACTTC
CASSLGASQETQYF
>once|.|TRBV6-5|TRBJ1-2
TGTGCCAGCAGTCCCGGGACGGCTGGCTACACCTTC
CASSPGTAGYTF
>.|TRBD2|TRBV19|TRBJ2-5
TGTGCCAGCGGTGGGGGGGAACAGACCCAGTACTTC
CASGGGEQTQYF
>.|.|TRBV4-2|TRBJ1-5
TGTGCCAGCAGCCCTTATCCACGGGACACCCCTGGGTCGGCCCAGCATTTT
CASSPYPRDTPGSAQHF
>.|TRBD2|TRBV11-2|TRBJ2-1
TGTGCCAGCAGCCTGACTAGCGGGTTCTACAATGAGCAGTTCTTC
CASSLTSGFYNEQFF
>once|.|TRBV11-2|TRBJ1-1
TGTGCCAGCAGCTTAATTGGGGTAATGAACACTGAAGCTTTCTTT
CASSLIGVMNTEAFF
>.|TRBD2|TRBV7-7|TRBJ2-3
TGTGCTAGCAGCCTGACTAGCGAATTAGATACGCAGTATTTT
CASSLTSELDTQYF
>.|.|TRBV6-6|TRBJ2-3
TGTGCCAGCAGCCCCCAAGGAACAGATACGCAGTATTTT
CASSPQGTDTQYF
>.|.|TRBV2|TRBJ2-7
TGTGCCAGCAGTGAGGTAGGACAGAGTTACGAGCAGTACTTC
CASSEVGQSYEQYF
>.|TRBD1|TRBV27|TRBJ1-2
TGTGCCAGCAGTCCTTACCGAACGACAGGGGACTGGTATGGCTACACCTTC
CASSPYRTTGDWYGYTF
>.|.|TRBV6-1|TRBJ1-2
TGTGCCAGCAGGGACGAAGCTAACTATGGCTACACCTTC
CASRDEANYGYTF
>.|.|TRBV25-1|TRBJ1-1
TGTGCCAGCAGCGGCTCGGGAGGCAGGGAAGCTTTCTTT
CASSGSGGREAFF
>.|TRBD1|TRBV5-1|TRBJ2-1
TGCGCCAGCAGCTTGGAAGGGACAGTCTACAATGAGCAGTTCTTC
CASSLEGTVYNEQFF
>.|TRBD2|TRBV9|TRBJ2-5
TGTGCCAGCAGCGTGGGCCTAGCGGGAGGGGCGGCCCAGTACTTC
CASSVGLAGGAAQYF
>once|.|TRBV28|TRBJ1-1
TGTGCCAGCGGGATTGGGCCGGCTGAAGCTTTCTTT
CASGIGPAEAFF
>.|.|TRBV27|TRBJ1-5
TGTGCCAGCAGTCGCATGGGGGGCCAGCCCCAGCATTTT
CASSRMGGQPQHF